This T cell receptor (beta chain) was profiled in a study of T cells in Graves' hyperthyroidism and ophthalmopathy. This CDR3 is built from 13 residues. The germline V gene has CDR1 MDHEN and CDR2 SYDVKM. Trimming took 6 bases from V and 3 from J, leaving 6 bases between them. Uncontrolled infection, other autoimmune disease, pregnancy or lactation excluded patients. RNA transcripts served as the template for amplifying TCR beta CDR3 regions. HTBI primers were the set used in a first-round RT-PCR of the TCR CDR3. One entry per CDR3 protein results from TCRdb running MiXCR on the multiplex PCR reads. This repertoire shows about 340,000 distinct CDR3 sequences, approximately 22% found once; its top ten account for 50%.

Sequencing input: blood. The source of this sequence is a woman between 45 and 60 years old with Graves' hyperthyroidism. The rearrangement links TRBV28 to TRBJ1-6, with D possibly matching TRBD1 (6 bases). CDR3 residues: CASRTGYNSPLHF. The DNA of the CDR3 is TGTGCCAGCAGGACAGGCTATAATTCACCCCTCCACTTT.